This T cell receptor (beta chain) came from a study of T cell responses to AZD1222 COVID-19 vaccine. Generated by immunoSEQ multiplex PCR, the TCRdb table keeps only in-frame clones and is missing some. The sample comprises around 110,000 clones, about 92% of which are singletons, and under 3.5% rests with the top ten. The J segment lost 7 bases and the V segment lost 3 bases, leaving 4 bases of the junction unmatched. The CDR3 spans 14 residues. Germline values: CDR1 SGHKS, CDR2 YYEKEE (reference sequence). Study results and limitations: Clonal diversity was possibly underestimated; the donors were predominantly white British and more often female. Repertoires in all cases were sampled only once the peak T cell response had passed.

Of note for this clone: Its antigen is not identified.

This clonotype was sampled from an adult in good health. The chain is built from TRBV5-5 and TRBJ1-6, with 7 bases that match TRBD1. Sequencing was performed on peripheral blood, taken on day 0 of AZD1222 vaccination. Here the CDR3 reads CASSWTGGNSPLHF. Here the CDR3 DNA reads TGTGCCAGCAGCTGGACAGGAGGCAATTCACCCCTCCACTTT. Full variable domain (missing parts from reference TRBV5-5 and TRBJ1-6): DAGVTQSPTHLIKTRGQQVTLRCSPISGHKSVSWYQQVLGQGPQFIFQYYEKEERGRGNFPDRFSARQFPNYSSELNVNALLLGDSALYLCASSWTGGNSPLHFGNGTRLTVT.